This T cell receptor beta chain is drawn from a study of graft-versus-host responses after intestinal transplantation. Study in general: Transplant types were multivisceral, liver-intestinal, or isolated intestinal. All recipients were given anti-thymocyte globulin induction, and tacrolimus and steroids were then administered for 2 to 3 years.

Whole-study results and caveats: Early post-transplant HvG declines were associated with peak circulating GvH clone levels.

Here immunoSEQ multiplex PCR was the method, and the copy in TCRdb shows in-frame clones only, minus some. Counted here are about 100,000 clones, approximately 86% occurring once; the ten biggest clones make up less than 0.85%. The CDR3 runs to 15 residues. CDR1 and CDR2 from the germline V gene are SGHTA and FQGNSA. Trimming pared 0 bases from V and 5 bases from J, leaving 11 bases between. As for this clone: Its antigen is not known.

This chain uses TRBV7-2 with TRBJ2-1, with no clear D. The material sequenced was unstimulated CD4+ T cells sorted from spleen or lymph node cells, taken before transplant. The receptor comes from a human donor who was the organ donor for an intestinal transplant. The CDR3, as DNA: TGTGCCAGCAGCTTAGCCTATGGACGAAACAATGAGCAGTTCTTC. Amino acids: CASSLAYGRNNEQFF.